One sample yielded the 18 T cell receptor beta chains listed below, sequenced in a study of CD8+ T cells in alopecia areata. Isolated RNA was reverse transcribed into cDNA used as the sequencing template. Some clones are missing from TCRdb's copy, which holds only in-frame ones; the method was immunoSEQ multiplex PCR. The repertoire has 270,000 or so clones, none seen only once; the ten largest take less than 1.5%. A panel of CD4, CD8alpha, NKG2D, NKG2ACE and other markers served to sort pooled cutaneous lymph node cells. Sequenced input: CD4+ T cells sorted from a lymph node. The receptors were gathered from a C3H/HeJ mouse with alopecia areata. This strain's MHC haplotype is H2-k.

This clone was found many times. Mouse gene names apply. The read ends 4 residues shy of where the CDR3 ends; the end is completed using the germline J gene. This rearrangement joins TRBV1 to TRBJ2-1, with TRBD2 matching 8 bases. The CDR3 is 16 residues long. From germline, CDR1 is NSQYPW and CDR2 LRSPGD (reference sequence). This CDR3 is CTCSADAGGLGAEQFF. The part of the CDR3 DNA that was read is TGCACCTGCAGTGCAGATGCGGGGGGGCTAGGGGCT.

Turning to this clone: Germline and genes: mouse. The CDR3 bases that were read are TGTGCCAGCAGTGATGTAGGGACTGCTAGTGCAGAA. The encoded protein is CASSDVGTASAE. The whole CDR3 protein reads CASSDVGTASAETLYF. The V gene is TRBV13-1, the J gene TRBJ2-3, with 7 nucleotides matching TRBD2. The sequenced fragment ends 4 residues before the CDR3 boundary, so the rest is inferred from the germline J gene. V lost 0 bases, J lost 0 bases, and 4 bases stayed unmatched. The length of the CDR3 is 16 residues. CDR1 is NSHNY, CDR2 SYGAGN, per germline.

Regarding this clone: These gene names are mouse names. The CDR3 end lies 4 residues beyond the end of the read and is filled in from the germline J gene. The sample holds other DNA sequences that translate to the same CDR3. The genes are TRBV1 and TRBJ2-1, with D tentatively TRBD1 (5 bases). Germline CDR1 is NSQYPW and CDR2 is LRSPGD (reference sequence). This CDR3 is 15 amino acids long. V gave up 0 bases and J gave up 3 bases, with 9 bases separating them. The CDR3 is CTCSADRQGYAEQFF. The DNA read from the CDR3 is TGCACCTGCAGTGCAGATCGCCAGGGCTATGCT. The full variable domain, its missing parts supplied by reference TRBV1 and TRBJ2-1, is VTLLEQNPRWRLVPRGQAVNLRCILKNSQYPWMSWYQQDLQKQLQWLFTLRSPGDKEVKSLPGADYLATRVTDTELRLQVANMSQGRTLYCTCSADRQGYAEQFFGPGTRLTVL.

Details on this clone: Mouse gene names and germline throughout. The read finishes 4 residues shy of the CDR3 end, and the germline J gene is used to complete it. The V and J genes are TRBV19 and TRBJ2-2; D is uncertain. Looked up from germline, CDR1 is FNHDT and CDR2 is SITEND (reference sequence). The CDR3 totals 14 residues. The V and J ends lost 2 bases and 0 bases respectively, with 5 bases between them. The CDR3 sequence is CASSIRTNTGQLYF. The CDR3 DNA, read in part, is TGTGCCAGCAGTATCAGGACAAACACCGGG.

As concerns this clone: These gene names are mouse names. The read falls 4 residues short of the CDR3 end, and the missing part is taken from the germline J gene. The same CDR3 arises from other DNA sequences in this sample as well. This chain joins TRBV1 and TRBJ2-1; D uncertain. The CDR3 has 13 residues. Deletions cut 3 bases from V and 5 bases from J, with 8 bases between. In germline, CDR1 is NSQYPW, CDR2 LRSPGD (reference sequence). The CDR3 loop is CTCSAPRDAEQFF. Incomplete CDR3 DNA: TGCACCTGCAGTGCCCCCCGTGATGCT.

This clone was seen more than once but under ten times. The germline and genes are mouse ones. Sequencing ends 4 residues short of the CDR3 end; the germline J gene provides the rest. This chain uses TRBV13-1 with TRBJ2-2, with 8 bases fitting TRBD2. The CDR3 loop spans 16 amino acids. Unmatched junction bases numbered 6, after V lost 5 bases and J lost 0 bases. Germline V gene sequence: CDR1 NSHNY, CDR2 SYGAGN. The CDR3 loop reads CASRTRGGANTGQLYF. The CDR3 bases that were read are TGTGCCAGCAGGACCCGGGGGGGCGCAAACACCGGG.

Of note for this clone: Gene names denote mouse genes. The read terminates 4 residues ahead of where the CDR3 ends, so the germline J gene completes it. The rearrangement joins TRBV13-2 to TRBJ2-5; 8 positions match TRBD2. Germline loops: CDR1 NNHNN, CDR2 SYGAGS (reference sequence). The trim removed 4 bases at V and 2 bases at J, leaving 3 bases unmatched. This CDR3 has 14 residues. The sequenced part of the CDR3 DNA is TGTGCCAGCGGTCGGGGGGGGGCCCAAGAC. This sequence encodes CASGRGGAQD. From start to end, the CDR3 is CASGRGGAQDTQYF.

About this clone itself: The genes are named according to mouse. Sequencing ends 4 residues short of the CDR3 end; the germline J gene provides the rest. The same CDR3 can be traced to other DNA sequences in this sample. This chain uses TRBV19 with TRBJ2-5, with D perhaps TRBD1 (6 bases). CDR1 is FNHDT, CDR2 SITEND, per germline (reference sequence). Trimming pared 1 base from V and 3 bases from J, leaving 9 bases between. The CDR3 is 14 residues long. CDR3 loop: CASSIRDKQDTQYF. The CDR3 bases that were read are TGTGCCAGCAGTATAAGGGACAAACAAGAC.

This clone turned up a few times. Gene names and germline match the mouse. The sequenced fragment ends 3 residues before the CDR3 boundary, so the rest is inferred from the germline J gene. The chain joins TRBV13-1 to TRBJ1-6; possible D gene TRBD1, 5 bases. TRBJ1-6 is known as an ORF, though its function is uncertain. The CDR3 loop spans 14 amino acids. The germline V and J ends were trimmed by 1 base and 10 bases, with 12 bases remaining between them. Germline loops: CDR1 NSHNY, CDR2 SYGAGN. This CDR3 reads CASSDLDSRSPLYF. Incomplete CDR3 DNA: TGTGCCAGCAGTGATCTAGACAGCCGATCGCCC.

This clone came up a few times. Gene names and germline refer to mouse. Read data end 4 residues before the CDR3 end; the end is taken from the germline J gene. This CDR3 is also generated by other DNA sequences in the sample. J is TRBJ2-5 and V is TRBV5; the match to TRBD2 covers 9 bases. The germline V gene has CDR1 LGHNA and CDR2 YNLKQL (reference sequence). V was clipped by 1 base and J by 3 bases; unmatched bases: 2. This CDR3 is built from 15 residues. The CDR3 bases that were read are TGTGCCAGCAGCCAAGCCTGGGGGGGGCAAGAC. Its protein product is CASSQAWGGQD. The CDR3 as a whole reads CASSQAWGGQDTQYF.

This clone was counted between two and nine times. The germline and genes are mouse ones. The part of the CDR3 DNA that was read is TGTGCCAGCTCTCTCCTGGCCAAAACAAACTCC. Translating gives CASSLLAKTNS. The full CDR3 protein is CASSLLAKTNSDYTF. The rearrangement joins TRBV12-1 to TRBJ1-2; D gene unclear. Read coverage stops 4 residues before the CDR3 terminus; the germline J gene supplies the remainder. This CDR3 is 15 amino acids long. CDR1 is SGHSN and CDR2 is HYEKVE in the germline V gene. Trimming pared 0 bases from V and 0 bases from J, leaving 10 bases between.

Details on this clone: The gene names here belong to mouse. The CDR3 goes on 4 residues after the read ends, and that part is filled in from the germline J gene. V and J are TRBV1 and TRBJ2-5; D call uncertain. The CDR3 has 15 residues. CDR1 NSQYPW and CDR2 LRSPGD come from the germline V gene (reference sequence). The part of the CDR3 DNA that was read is TGCACCTGCAGTGCAGATCAGGAGGGTAGCGAC. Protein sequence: CTCSADQEGSD. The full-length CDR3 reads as CTCSADQEGSDTQYF.

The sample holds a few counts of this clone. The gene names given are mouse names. Partial CDR3 DNA: TGTGCCAGCAGTATAATTCTGGGGGGGCGGCGA. Amino acids: CASSIILGGRR. The complete CDR3 reads CASSIILGGRREVFF. The rearrangement joins TRBV19 to TRBJ1-1, with D possibly being TRBD1 (6 bases). Coverage ceases 4 residues before the CDR3 finishes, and the germline J gene fills in the end. The CDR3 contains 15 residues. Germline CDR1 reads FNHDT; CDR2 reads SITEND (reference sequence).

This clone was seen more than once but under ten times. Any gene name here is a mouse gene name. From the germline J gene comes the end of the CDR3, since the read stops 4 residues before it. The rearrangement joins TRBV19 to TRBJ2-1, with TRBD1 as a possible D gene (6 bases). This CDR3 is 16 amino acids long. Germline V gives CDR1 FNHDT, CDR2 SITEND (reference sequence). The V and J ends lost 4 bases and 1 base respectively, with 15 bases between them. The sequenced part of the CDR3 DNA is TGTGCCAGCAGTTCCCCCCTCGGACAGAACTATGCT. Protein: CASSSPLGQNYA. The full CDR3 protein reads CASSSPLGQNYAEQFF. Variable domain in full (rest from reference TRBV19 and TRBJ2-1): GGIITQTPKFLIGQEGQKLTLKCQQNFNHDTMYWYRQDSGKGLRLIYYSITENDLQKGDLSEGYDASREKKSSFSLTVTSAQKNEMAVFLCASSSPLGQNYAEQFFGPGTRLTVL.

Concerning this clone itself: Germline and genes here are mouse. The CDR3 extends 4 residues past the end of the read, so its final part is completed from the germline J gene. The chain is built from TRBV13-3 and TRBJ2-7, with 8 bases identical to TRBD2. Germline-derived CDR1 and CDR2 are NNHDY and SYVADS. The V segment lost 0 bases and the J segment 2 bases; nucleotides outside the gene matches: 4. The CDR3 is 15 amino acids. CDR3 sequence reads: CASSDARGGPYEQYF. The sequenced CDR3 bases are TGTGCCAGCAGTGATGCACGGGGGGGGCCCTAT.

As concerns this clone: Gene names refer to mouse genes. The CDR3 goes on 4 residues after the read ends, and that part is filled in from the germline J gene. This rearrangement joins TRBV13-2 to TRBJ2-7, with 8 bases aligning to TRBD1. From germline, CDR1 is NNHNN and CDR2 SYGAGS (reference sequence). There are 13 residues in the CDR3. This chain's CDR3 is CASGGTGRDEQYF. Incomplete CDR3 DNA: TGTGCCAGCGGTGGGACAGGGAGAGAT.

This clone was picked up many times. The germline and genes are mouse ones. Incomplete CDR3 DNA: TGCACCTGCAGTGCAGACATAAACACCGGG. This encodes CTCSADINTG. The whole CDR3 sequence reads CTCSADINTGQLYF. This chain links TRBV1 with TRBJ2-2; the D is unclear. The observed sequence ends 4 residues before the CDR3 terminus, with the missing tail filled in from the germline J gene. Germline loops: CDR1 NSQYPW, CDR2 LRSPGD (reference sequence). The CDR3 extends over 14 amino acids. Trimming took 0 bases from V and 1 from J, leaving 3 bases between them.

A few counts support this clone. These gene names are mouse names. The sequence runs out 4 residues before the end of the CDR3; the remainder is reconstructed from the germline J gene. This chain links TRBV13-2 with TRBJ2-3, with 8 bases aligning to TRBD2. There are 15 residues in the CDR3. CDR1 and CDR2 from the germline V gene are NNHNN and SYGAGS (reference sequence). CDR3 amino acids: CASGDAALGEETLYF. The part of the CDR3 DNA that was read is TGTGCCAGCGGTGATGCAGCACTGGGGGAAGAA.